This T cell receptor beta chain stems from a study of T cells in Graves' hyperthyroidism and ophthalmopathy. Researchers barred patients who had uncontrolled infection, other autoimmune disease, pregnancy or lactation. This clonotype was observed many times. The CDR3 spans 15 residues. The germline V gene has CDR1 SGHVS and CDR2 FQNEAQ. Between the trimmed V and J ends, which lost 0 bases and 1 base, there was a span of 7 bases. It was RNA transcripts that yielded the amplified TCR beta CDR3 regions. Researchers ran a first-round RT-PCR on the TCR CDR3 using the HTBI primer set. Using its own MiXCR run on the multiplex PCR reads, TCRdb lists one record per CDR3 protein. The sample lists around 240,000 distinct CDR3 sequences; 16% were seen once.

The chain links TRBV7-8 to TRBJ1-3, with a weak D call TRBD1 (5 bases). The receptor was derived from a woman younger than 35 with Graves' ophthalmopathy. Sequencing used blood. CDR3 sequence (DNA): TGTGCCAGCAGCTTAGCGAGACAGTCTGGAAACACCATATATTTT. It is translated as CASSLARQSGNTIYF. The full variable domain, in which reference TRBV7-8 and TRBJ1-3 provide the parts outside the CDR3, is GAGVSQSPRYKVAKRGQDVALRCDPISGHVSLFWYQQALGQGPEFLTYFQNEAQLDKSGLPSDRFFAERPEGSVSTLKIQRTQQEDSAVYLCASSLARQSGNTIYFGEGSWLTVV.